This T cell receptor (beta chain) stems from a study of cytomegalovirus exposure and HLA in healthy donors. Trimming removed 3 bases from V and 5 bases from J, with 9 bases in between. This CDR3 comprises 13 residues. The germline CDR1 and CDR2 sequences are MNHEY and SMNVEV (reference sequence). Primers: 60 Vbeta forward and 13 Jbeta reverse. Assay used: immunoSEQ multiplex PCR; TCRdb lists only in-frame clones, some missing. The table shows roughly 100,000 clones, with about two thirds occurring only once. The receptor was derived from a female donor in good health and CMV-seronegative. Sequencing was performed on PBMCs. The chain uses TRBV27 and TRBJ2-3; D is uncertain. CDR3 coding DNA: TGTGCCAGCAGTTTCTCCACCGGAGATACGCAGTATTTT. Protein sequence: CASSFSTGDTQYF.